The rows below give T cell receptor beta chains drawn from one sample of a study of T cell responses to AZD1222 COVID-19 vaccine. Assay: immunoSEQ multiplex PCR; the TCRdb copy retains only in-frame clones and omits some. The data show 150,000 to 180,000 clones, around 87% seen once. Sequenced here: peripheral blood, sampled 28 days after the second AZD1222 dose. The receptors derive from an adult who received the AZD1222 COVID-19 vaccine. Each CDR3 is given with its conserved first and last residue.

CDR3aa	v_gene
CASSRAGSRGYGYTF	TRBV14
CASSFTGVIETQYF	TRBV28
CSATGGALNTGELFF	TRBV29-1
CATSPAGRTEAFF	TRBV19
CASGSSTGKKKLFF	TRBV28
CATSRGHGQDYSNQPQHF	TRBV15
CASSLIGRVNTEAFF	TRBV5-6
CAISEYRRGTDTQYF	TRBV10-3
CSASASGQRANYGYTF	TRBV20-1
CASSQEWRFGELFF	TRBV4-3
CASSWDRIGMNTEAFF	TRBV7-9
CASSQAGTSGPSGANVLTF	TRBV4-3
CASSLGRSANEKLFF	TRBV5-1
CASSPTGRRYEQYF	TRBV14
CASSPTTGTGELFF	TRBV18
CASSEPGQGVYEQYF	TRBV6-1
CASSPQGGGIKQFF	TRBV7-2
CASRIPGKKLFF	TRBV28
CASSLRGTSTDTQYF	TRBV5-6
CASSSPLGQRGGYTF	TRBV7-2
CASSFTGGLDIQYF	TRBV6-5
CASSNPSGKGGGELFF	TRBV28
CASSSGQGPPGNEQFF	TRBV11-3
CASSQDRRGSGANVLTF	TRBV3-1/TRBV3-2
CASSPPGTSGNTIYF	TRBV6-6
CASSLWSDTGELFF	TRBV28
CASSQVRGPNEKLFF	TRBV3-1/TRBV3-2
CASGKTGNYGYTF	TRBV25-1
CASSLGTDTQYF	TRBV7-3
CSASTMNTEAFF	TRBV20-1
CASSVAPRVSMNTEAFF	TRBV9
CASSPPGTSGRGEQFF	TRBV7-2
CASSVEPQVNSPLHF	TRBV9
CASSPGAGANVLTF	TRBV3-1/TRBV3-2
CASSNRAGIADTQYF	TRBV19
CASSSPGGTGPNTGELFF	TRBV23-1
CSVVRGQSYNEQFF	TRBV29-1
CASSFRATPYSNQPQHF	TRBV27
CASSEGVAENIQYF	TRBV2
CASSQDRRGLAGGEDEQYF	TRBV4-1
CASSQATGAGELFF	TRBV7-3
CASSYSTHDKAYKQYF	TRBV6-5
CAISLRGPPEDTQYF	TRBV10-3
CASSFLGLAGGGRPNEQFF	TRBV28